This TCR beta chain originates from a study of blood T cell repertoires in COVID-19 (TCRdb year 2020). Background on the whole study: Samples covering the acute and convalescent phases of COVID-19 were provided by collaborators in the United States, Italy and Spain. The material from the prospective study consisted of cDNA or gDNA derived from T cells, B-cell-depleted T cells, or PBMCs. The dataset comprised deeply sampled blood TCRbeta repertoires from subjects exposed to, actively infected with, or recovered from COVID-19. A freely available public database, intended as a resource for researchers studying the immune response to SARS-CoV-2, is where the repertoires were released. The samples were drawn from two sources: the first 160 participants of the ongoing ImmuneRACE study, and 1,000 to 1,500 subjects contributed by 6 global collaborators. Sample metadata almost always included a de-identified subject ID, COVID-19 status, age in years and sex. Where available, HLA class I and class II types were obtained from metadata supplied by the sample provider rather than from assay-based typing. The study at large found these results: The amount of clinical and demographic metadata varied by source and participant and was provided uncurated.

At one collaborating source in Seattle, patients were enrolled during active infection and were followed longitudinally through the course of disease. The collaborating institutions used their own protocols to collect whole blood in K2EDTA tubes. Collaborator samples were shipped for TCRbeta analysis as frozen whole blood, isolated PBMCs, or DNA extracted from either sample type. As concerns this clone: Its antigen is unknown. Base qualities are missing; no much larger clone stands one base away.

TCRbeta CDR3 regions were amplified from genomic DNA using the immunoSEQ Assay, a bias-controlled multiplex PCR. The paper's data handling went like this. The number of nucleated cells in each sample was estimated by amplification of reference gene primers within the assay. To quantify the absolute abundance of each unique TCRbeta CDR3 rearrangement, sequence reads were collapsed and filtered. For each sample, productive Simpson clonality was calculated as the square root of Simpson's diversity index across productive rearrangements. TCRdb limited this immuneACCESS table to in-frame rearrangements with V and J called. A share of clones is missing; checked studies link under half to unresolved V genes, and the rest is unexplained. That table supplies the V and J calls and clone size; D and trimming were determined from the DNA. For this sample there are about 260,000 clones; around nine tenths appear just once. Roughly 5% of the sample goes to the ten largest clones.

Trimming at the junction amounts to 0 bases on V and 0 bases on J, and the germline ends lie 17 bases apart. The CDR3 contains 19 residues, cysteine and phenylalanine counted. Just CDR3 DNA is preserved here, 57 bases in frame from base 1. Material for sequencing was peripheral blood. The V and J segments used are TRBV23-1 and TRBJ1-4; no D segment can be confidently identified. TRBV23-1 is sorted into the ORF group, with uncertain function. The sequence derives from a woman aged 60-75 years with COVID-19, enrolled during active disease. The DNA is TGCGCCAGCAGTCAATCGTCGGACTCAGGCGTTGCAACTAATGAAAAACTGTTTTTT. This is translated as CASSQSSDSGVATNEKLFF.